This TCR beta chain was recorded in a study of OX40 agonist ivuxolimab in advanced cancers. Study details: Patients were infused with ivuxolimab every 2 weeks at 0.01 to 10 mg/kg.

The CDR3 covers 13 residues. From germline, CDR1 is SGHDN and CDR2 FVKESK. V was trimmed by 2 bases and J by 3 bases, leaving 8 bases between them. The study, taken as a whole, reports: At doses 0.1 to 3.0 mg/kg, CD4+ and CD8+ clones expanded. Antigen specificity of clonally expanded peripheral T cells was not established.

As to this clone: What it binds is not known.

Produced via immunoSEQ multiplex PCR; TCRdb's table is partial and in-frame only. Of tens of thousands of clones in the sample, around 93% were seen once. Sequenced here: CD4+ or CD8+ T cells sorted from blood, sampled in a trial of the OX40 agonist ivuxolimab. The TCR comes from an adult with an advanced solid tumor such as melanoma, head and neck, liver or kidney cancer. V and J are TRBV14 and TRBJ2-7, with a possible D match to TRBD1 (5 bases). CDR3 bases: TGTGCCAGCAGCCAAATAGGACACTACGAGCAGTACTTC. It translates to CASSQIGHYEQYF. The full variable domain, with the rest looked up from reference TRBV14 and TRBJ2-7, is EAGVTQFPSHSVIEKGQTVTLRCDPISGHDNLYWYRRVMGKEIKFLLHFVKESKQDESGMPNNRFLAERTGGTYSTLKVQPAELEDSGVYFCASSQIGHYEQYFGPGTRLTVT.